This entry concerns a single T cell receptor (beta chain). Its antigen is unidentified. In germline, CDR1 is SNHLY, CDR2 FYNNEI. The CDR3 has 15 residues. V lost 10 bases and J lost 3; bases outside the gene matches: 11. The data were obtained in a study of cytomegalovirus exposure and HLA in healthy donors. Study-level background: Previous work identified 120 million or so unique TCR beta sequences from 150 million to 200 million T cells. Study-wide results and caveats: The sole available immune exposure information was CMV serostatus. Fewer N-insertions than the approximately 610-donor mean were reportedly shown by an Asian-associated ancestry cluster in a later analysis.

The PCR was carried out with 60 Vbeta primers and 13 Jbeta primers. The protocol was immunoSEQ multiplex PCR, while the TCRdb copy is restricted to in-frame clones and leaves out a portion. The sample has 110,000 or so clones, less than 80% seen once. V and J are TRBV2 and TRBJ1-1; 10 positions match TRBD1. The clonotype comes from a woman aged 45-59 years in good health and CMV-seropositive. The sequenced sample was PBMCs. The CDR3 nucleotides are TGTGCCACGTCCGGGACAGGGGCGGTGGACACTGAAGCTTTCTTT. Its protein is CATSGTGAVDTEAFF. The entire variable domain, with the rest obtained from reference TRBV2 and TRBJ1-1, is as follows: EPEVTQTPSHQVTQMGQEVILRCVPISNHLYFYWYRQILGQKVEFLVSFYNNEISEKSEIFDDQFSVERPDGSNFTLKIRSTKLEDSAMYFCATSGTGAVDTEAFFGQGTRLTVV.